The 10 T cell receptor beta chains listed next were all sequenced from one sample in a study of molecular identifiers for immune sequencing clone quantification. TCRdb reprocessed the PCR reads with MiXCR, giving one entry per CDR3 protein. The data hold 600,000 to 650,000 distinct CDR3 sequences, with about 20% observed a single time. Material for sequencing was naive CD8+ T cells from blood, with Jurkat cell RNA spiked in. Subset meaning: FACS-sorted CD8+CD4-CCR7+CD45RA+ naive T cells. The receptors here all came from a human donor in good health. Some libraries in this study had Jurkat cell RNA spiked in.

Ten or more counts support this clonotype. This rearrangement joins TRBV21-1 to TRBJ1-5; the table's D call, TRBD1, was not checked against the DNA. TRBV21-1 is shown as a pseudogene. There are 14 residues in the CDR3. Here the CDR3 reads CASSTRRRDQPQHF. CDR3 coding DNA: TGTGCCAGCAGCACCCGGCGTCGAGATCAGCCCCAGCATTTT.

This clonotype was picked up many times. The chain carries TRBV7-9 and TRBJ2-7, with a weak D call TRBD2 (5 bases). Trimming removed 5 bases at V and 4 bases at J, with 15 bases between. Germline lookup yields CDR1 SEHNR and CDR2 FQNEAQ (reference sequence). The CDR3 is made up of 14 amino acids. CDR3 loop: CASSPRTGRYEQYF. CDR3 nucleotides: TGTGCCAGCAGCCCGCGGACGGGGAGATACGAGCAGTACTTC. Filled out from reference TRBV7-9 and TRBJ2-7, the complete variable domain reads DTGVSQNPRHKITKRGQNVTFRCDPISEHNRLYWYRQTLGQGPEFLTYFQNEAQLEKSRLLSDRFSAERPKGSFSTLEIQRTEQGDSAMYLCASSPRTGRYEQYFGPGTRLTVT.

The V and J genes are TRBV28 and TRBJ2-7; 12 bases are shared with TRBD2. The CDR3 sequence is 20 residues long. CDR1 is MDHEN and CDR2 is SYDVKM in the germline V gene. Trimming took 1 base from V and 0 from J; bases not matched to a gene: 13. DNA of the CDR3: TGTGCCAGCAGTTTATCCCTCAAACCGCGACTAGCGGGAGTCTCCTACGAGCAGTACTTC. Encoded protein: CASSLSLKPRLAGVSYEQYF.

This clonotype was counted at least ten times. J is TRBJ2-5 and V is TRBV12-3 or TRBV12-4, with 7 bases lining up with TRBD1. CDR3 length equals 12 residues. V lost 6 bases, J lost 5 bases, and 3 bases stayed unmatched. CDR3 nucleotide sequence: TGTGCCAGCAGACAGGGGTCGGAGACCCAGTACTTC. Its translation: CASRQGSETQYF.

This clonotype was observed many times. The chain carries TRBV6-1 and TRBJ2-7, with TRBD1 identical over 7 bases. V gave up 5 bases and J gave up 5 bases; unmatched junction bases: 3. The CDR3 has 12 amino acids. CDR1 and CDR2 (germline): MNHNS, SASEGT. The CDR3 here is CASSTTGNEQYF. Here the CDR3 DNA reads TGTGCCAGCAGTACGACAGGGAACGAGCAGTACTTC.

The chain joins TRBV5-5 to TRBJ1-5; D not certain. Looked up from germline, CDR1 is SGHKS and CDR2 is YYEKEE (reference sequence). V gave up 0 bases and J gave up 2 bases, with 12 bases separating them. The CDR3 totals 16 residues. CDR3 in DNA: TGTGCCAGCAGCTTGGAGTGGGGTGCGGGCAATCAGCCCCAGCATTTT. It codes for CASSLEWGAGNQPQHF.

This clonotype was detected many times. The genes are TRBV19 and TRBJ2-2; D gene unclear. Trimming removed 5 bases at V and 0 bases at J, with 10 bases between. The germline V gene encodes CDR1 LNHDA and CDR2 SQIVND (reference sequence). The CDR3 covers 15 residues. The CDR3 sequence is CASSPDGTNTGELFF. The CDR3 DNA follows: TGTGCCAGTAGTCCGGACGGAACGAACACCGGGGAGCTGTTTTTT.

At least ten counts were recorded for this clonotype. This chain joins TRBV2 and TRBJ2-3, with TRBD2 matching 11 bases. CDR1 is SNHLY and CDR2 is FYNNEI in the germline V gene. V lost 2 bases and J lost 7; bases outside the gene matches: 14. The CDR3 extends over 18 amino acids. The CDR3 DNA sequence: TGTGCCAGCAGTGAACCCACTTCGACTAGCGGGATTGAAAATACGCAGTATTTT. Protein: CASSEPTSTSGIENTQYF.

In this sample, this clonotype turned up many times. The chain links TRBV7-8 to TRBJ2-1; D is possibly TRBD2 (5 bases). Germline V gene data show CDR1 as SGHVS and CDR2 as FQNEAQ. The V end lost 4 bases, the J end lost 6 bases, and 13 bases lay between the germline ends. The CDR3 is made up of 14 amino acids. The CDR3 bases are TGTGCCAGCAGCTCTGGAGGACGAAGCAATGAGCAGTTCTTC. Protein product: CASSSGGRSNEQFF.

The V call is TRBV5-3, the J call TRBJ2-5; possible D gene TRBD1, 5 bases. TRBV5-3 counts as an open reading frame of uncertain function. CDR3 size: 16 residues. V was shortened by 8 bases and J by 1 base, with 21 bases between the two germline ends. The CDR3 DNA follows: TGTGCCAGCAGCCACCCGGTAGGGGAAGCCCAAGAGACCCAGTACTTC. Protein: CASSHPVGEAQETQYF.